This T cell receptor (beta chain) stems from a study of early T cells in non-severe SARS-CoV-2 infection. TCRdb passed the 5' RACE reads through MiXCR, listing each CDR3 protein once. The sample lists about 100,000 distinct CDR3 sequences, 11% occurring once. This clonotype was detected a few times. J lost 0 bases, V lost 4 bases, and 10 bases had no gene match. The CDR3 is 17 residues long. CDR1 is LGHDT, CDR2 YNNKEL, per germline (reference sequence). This clonotype originated in an adult who was a healthcare worker with PCR-confirmed SARS-CoV-2 infection or an uninfected control (not recorded which). The sequenced sample consisted of whole blood. This rearrangement joins TRBV3-1 to TRBJ2-3; 7 bases align to TRBD1. CDR3 bases: TGTGCCAGCAGCCGGCAGGGGGATAGAACTAGCACAGATACGCAGTATTTT. As protein: CASSRQGDRTSTDTQYF.